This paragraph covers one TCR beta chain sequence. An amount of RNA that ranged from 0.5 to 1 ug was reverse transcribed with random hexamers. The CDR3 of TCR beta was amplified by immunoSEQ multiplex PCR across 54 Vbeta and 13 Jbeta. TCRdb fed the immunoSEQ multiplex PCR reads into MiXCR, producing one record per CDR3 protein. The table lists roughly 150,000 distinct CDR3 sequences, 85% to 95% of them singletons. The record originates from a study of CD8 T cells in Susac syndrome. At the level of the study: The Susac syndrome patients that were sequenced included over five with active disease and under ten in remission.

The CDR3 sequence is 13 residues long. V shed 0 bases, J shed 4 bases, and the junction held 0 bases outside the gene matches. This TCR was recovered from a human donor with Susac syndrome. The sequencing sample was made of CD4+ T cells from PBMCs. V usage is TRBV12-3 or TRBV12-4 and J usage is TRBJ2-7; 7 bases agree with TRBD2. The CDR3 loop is CASSLASGYEQYF. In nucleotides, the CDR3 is TGTGCCAGCAGTTTAGCTAGCGGGTACGAGCAGTACTTC.